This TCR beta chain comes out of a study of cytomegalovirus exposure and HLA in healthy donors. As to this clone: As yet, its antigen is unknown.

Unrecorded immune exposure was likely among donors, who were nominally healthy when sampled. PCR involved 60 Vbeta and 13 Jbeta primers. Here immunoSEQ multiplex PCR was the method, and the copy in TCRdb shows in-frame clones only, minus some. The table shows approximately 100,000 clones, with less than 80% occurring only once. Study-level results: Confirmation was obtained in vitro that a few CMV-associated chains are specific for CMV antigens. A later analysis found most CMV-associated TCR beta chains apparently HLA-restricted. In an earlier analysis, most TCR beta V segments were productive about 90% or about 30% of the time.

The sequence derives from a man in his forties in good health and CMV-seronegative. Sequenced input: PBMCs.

As DNA, the CDR3 is TGTGCCAGCAACATAGGAAGAGGTCAGCCCCAGCATTTT. This encodes CASNIGRGQPQHF. The rearrangement links TRBV6-1 to TRBJ1-5; no clear D gene. Germline lookup yields CDR1 MNHNS and CDR2 SASEGT. This CDR3 is built from 13 residues. The V end was cut by 7 bases, the J end by 6 bases, with 13 bases between.